Below are 3 T cell receptor beta chains sequenced from a single sample in a study of cytomegalovirus exposure and HLA in healthy donors. Amplification used 60 Vbeta primers and 13 Jbeta primers. Generated by immunoSEQ multiplex PCR, the TCRdb table keeps only in-frame clones and is missing some. The table includes around 94,000 clones, approximately 80% detected once. Sequences were obtained from PBMCs. The receptors were sampled from a human donor in good health.

The V and J genes are TRBV27 and TRBJ1-1; D uncertain. The CDR3 covers 13 residues. V was clipped by 5 bases and J by 5 bases, with 12 bases between them. Germline assignment: CDR1 MNHEY and CDR2 SMNVEV (reference sequence). For the CDR3, the DNA is TGTGCCAGCAGTGTGACGGGTAGGACTGAAGCTTTCTTT. Protein sequence: CASSVTGRTEAFF.

The rearrangement links TRBV7-2 to TRBJ2-1; a possible D gene is TRBD2 (7 bases). V was shortened by 4 bases and J by 4 bases, with 14 bases between the two germline ends. The CDR3 runs to 15 residues. CDR1 and CDR2 from the germline V gene are SGHTA and FQGNSA. The CDR3 nucleotides are TGTGCCAGCAGCTCTAGCGGAGGGGGGTACAATGAGCAGTTCTTC. This translates into CASSSSGGGYNEQFF.

This clone was observed a few times. The rearrangement links TRBV6-6 to TRBJ1-5, with 7 bases lining up with TRBD1. After removal of 11 bases from V and 9 bases from J, the junction contained 13 bases not matched to a gene. Germline assignment: CDR1 MNHNY and CDR2 SVGAGI (reference sequence). The CDR3 covers 13 residues. The DNA for the CDR3 is TGTGCCTCGGGACAGAGCTATGGTCGGCCCCAGCATTTT. Amino acids: CASGQSYGRPQHF.